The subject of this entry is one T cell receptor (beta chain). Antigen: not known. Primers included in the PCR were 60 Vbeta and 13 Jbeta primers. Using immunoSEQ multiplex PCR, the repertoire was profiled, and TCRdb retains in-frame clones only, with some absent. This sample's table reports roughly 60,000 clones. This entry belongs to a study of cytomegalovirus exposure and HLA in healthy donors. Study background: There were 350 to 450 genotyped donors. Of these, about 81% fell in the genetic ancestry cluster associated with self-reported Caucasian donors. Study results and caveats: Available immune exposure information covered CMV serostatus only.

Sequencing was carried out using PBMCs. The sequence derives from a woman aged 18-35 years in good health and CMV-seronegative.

CDR3 sequence reads: CASSYISGDTQYF. The CDR3 DNA is TGTGCCAGCAGTTATATTAGCGGGGATACGCAGTATTTT. The chain couples TRBV6-5 to TRBJ2-3, with 7 nucleotides matching TRBD2. Trimming at V came to 3 bases and at J to 6 bases, leaving 3 bases not matched to a gene. Germline V lookup: CDR1 MNHEY, CDR2 SVGAGI. The CDR3 is made up of 13 amino acids.